This entry describes one T cell receptor (beta chain). This record comes from a study of blood T cell repertoires in COVID-19. CDR3 size: 14 residues. Per germline, CDR1 MDHEN and CDR2 SYDVKM. Trimming cost V 3 bases and J 0 bases, with 6 bases left between them. Clones were read by immunoSEQ multiplex PCR, and TCRdb kept only the in-frame ones, dropping some. In the table there are roughly 200,000 clones, around 85% of which are singletons. What was sequenced was PBMCs or T cells enriched from blood (not recorded which). This chain connects TRBV28 to TRBJ2-1; D is unclear. The TCR was taken from a woman in her thirties or forties with acute COVID-19. The chain's CDR3 is CASSFMSSYNEQFF. In DNA, the CDR3 is TGTGCCAGCAGTTTCATGAGCTCCTACAATGAGCAGTTCTTC.